The 24 T cell receptor beta chains below were found in one sample sequenced in a study of T cells in Graves' hyperthyroidism and ophthalmopathy. TCR beta CDR3 regions were amplified from RNA transcripts. Primed by the HTBI set, a first-round RT-PCR was run on the TCR CDR3. TCRdb redid the calling of the multiplex PCR reads with MiXCR, one entry per CDR3 protein. The data show hundreds of thousands of distinct CDR3 sequences, 24% seen once. The sequenced sample was blood. The receptors originated from a woman between 40 and 55 years old with Graves' ophthalmopathy.

This clonotype has ten or more counts. The J gene is TRBJ2-2, the V gene TRBV14; 8 positions match TRBD1. With V trimmed by 0 bases and J by 0 bases, 12 bases remained unmatched. CDR1 is SGHDN and CDR2 is FVKESK in the germline V gene. This CDR3 region has 20 residues. The CDR3 DNA follows: TGTGCCAGCAGCCAAGATGGGAGGCAGGGGGCAAACCCGAACACCGGGGAGCTGTTTTTT. Translated, it gives CASSQDGRQGANPNTGELFF.

This clonotype was recorded many times. The rearrangement links TRBV6-5 to TRBJ2-7; TRBD1 aligns across 7 bases. Trimming took 2 bases from V and 4 from J; bases not matched to a gene: 2. The germline gives CDR1 MNHEY, CDR2 SVGAGI. The CDR3 spans 13 residues. CDR3 loop: CASSYVRGYEQYF. CDR3 DNA sequence: TGTGCCAGCAGTTACGTCAGGGGGTACGAGCAGTACTTC.

This clonotype was seen many times. The chain joins TRBV7-6 to TRBJ2-5, with a weak D call TRBD1 (6 bases). The CDR3 sequence is 18 residues long. V was shortened by 5 bases and J by 0 bases, with 22 bases between the two germline ends. Per germline, CDR1 SGHVS and CDR2 FNYEAQ. The CDR3 sequence is CASSPHRRYREDQETQYF. The CDR3 coding sequence is TGTGCCAGCAGCCCCCACAGGAGGTACAGGGAAGACCAAGAGACCCAGTACTTC. The entire variable domain, with the rest obtained from reference TRBV7-6 and TRBJ2-5, is as follows: GAGVSQSPRYKVTKRGQDVALRCDPISGHVSLYWYRQALGQGPEFLTYFNYEAQQDKSGLPNDRFSAERPEGSISTLTIQRTEQRDSAMYRCASSPHRRYREDQETQYFGPGTRLLVL.

This clonotype was picked up many times. DNA of the CDR3: TGTGCGTCAGGGGGGGCCAACGTCCTGACTTTC. This sequence encodes CASGGANVLTF. The rearrangement uses TRBV28 and TRBJ2-6; a weak D match, TRBD1 (5 bases). The CDR3 has 11 residues. The germline V gene has CDR1 MDHEN and CDR2 SYDVKM.

The table lists this clonotype with many counts. V and J are TRBV29-1 and TRBJ2-7; TRBD2 agrees at 12 bases. Trimming took 6 bases from V and 2 from J; bases not matched to a gene: 5. The CDR3 is 14 residues long. CDR1 and CDR2 from the germline V gene are SQVTM and ANQGSEA. This CDR3 reads CSVIGLAGTYEQYF. CDR3 nucleotide sequence: TGCAGCGTCATAGGACTAGCGGGGACCTACGAGCAGTACTTC.

The sample holds many counts of this clonotype. The V gene is TRBV6-5, the J gene TRBJ1-1; no firm D call. This CDR3 spans 13 amino acids. V shed 2 bases and J shed 5 bases, with 9 bases lying between them. Germline values: CDR1 MNHEY, CDR2 SVGAGI. CDR3 nucleotides: TGTGCCAGCAGTTACGTGGGTGGGACTGAAGCTTTCTTT. It specifies CASSYVGGTEAFF.

In this sample, this clonotype turned up many times. The rearrangement joins TRBV6-2 or TRBV6-3 to TRBJ2-2; D is undetermined. V was trimmed by 8 bases and J by 8 bases, leaving 12 bases between them. The CDR3 sequence is 12 residues long. Germline V lookup: CDR1 MNHEY, CDR2 SVGEGT. CDR3 in DNA: TGTGCCAGCCAAGATAGAACGGGGGAGCTGTTTTTT. Protein product: CASQDRTGELFF.

This clonotype was recorded many times. V and J are TRBV27 and TRBJ2-2, with 8 nucleotides matching TRBD2. The V gene end was trimmed by 3 bases and the J gene end by 1 base; junction bases not matched to a gene: 4. Germline values: CDR1 MNHEY, CDR2 SMNVEV (reference sequence). The CDR3 is made up of 16 amino acids. CDR3 region: CASSFKAGVNTGELFF. The CDR3 DNA sequence: TGTGCCAGCAGTTTTAAAGCGGGAGTGAACACCGGGGAGCTGTTTTTT.

Regarding this clonotype: This could be a read error, since a much larger clone is one nucleotide away. The chain employs TRBV9 and TRBJ2-2, with D perhaps matching TRBD1 (6 bases). Trimming shortened V by 4 bases and J by 10 bases, and 17 bases separated the two germline ends. Germline lookup yields CDR1 SGDLS and CDR2 YYNGEE. The CDR3 runs to 14 residues. CDR3 amino acids: CASSQGMSSVELFF. DNA of the CDR3: TGTGCCAGCAGCCAGGGGATGTCGAGCGTGGAGCTGTTTTTT.

The chain couples TRBV20-1 to TRBJ2-5; maybe TRBD2 (5 bases). Germline V gives CDR1 DFQATT, CDR2 SNEGSKA (reference sequence). The length of the CDR3 is 14 residues. Trimming removed 0 bases from V and 5 bases from J, with 13 bases in between. This chain's CDR3 is CSARDGGVYETQYF. In nucleotides, the CDR3 is TGCAGTGCTAGAGATGGAGGAGTCTATGAGACCCAGTACTTC.

This clonotype was detected ten times or more. CDR3 in amino acids: CASSSQGYEQYF. CDR3 in DNA: TGTGCCAGCAGCTCCCAGGGATACGAGCAGTACTTC. The chain recombines TRBV7-9 with TRBJ2-7; D perhaps matches TRBD1 (5 bases). Germline CDR1 SEHNR, CDR2 FQNEAQ (reference sequence). The CDR3 is 12 residues long. V dropped 4 bases and J dropped 4 bases, with 8 bases sitting between them.

The chain couples TRBV29-1 to TRBJ2-2, with D uncertain. CDR3 length: 11 amino acids. Trimming shortened V by 7 bases and J by 6 bases, and 9 bases separated the two germline ends. CDR1 SQVTM and CDR2 ANQGSEA come from the germline V gene. The CDR3: CSGEIPGELFF. Written as DNA, the CDR3 is TGCAGCGGCGAAATTCCCGGGGAGCTGTTTTTT.

This clonotype has more than one count but fewer than ten. This rearrangement joins TRBV18 to TRBJ2-2, with D unclear. The CDR3 has 14 amino acids. The V gene's germline CDR1 is KGHSH and CDR2 LQKENI. The V and J ends lost 2 bases and 2 bases respectively, with 6 bases between them. The CDR3 DNA sequence: TGTGCCAGCTCACCAAACACCAACACCGGGGAGCTGTTTTTT. Translation gives CASSPNTNTGELFF.

The table lists this clonotype with many counts. The genes are TRBV20-1 and TRBJ2-5; tentatively, D is TRBD1 (5 bases). With 4 bases removed from V and 4 bases from J, the gap between germline ends came to 13 bases. Germline CDR1 reads DFQATT; CDR2 reads SNEGSKA (reference sequence). The CDR3 covers 13 residues. The CDR3 region has the DNA TGCAGTGCTACTCCCGGCAGGGCAGAGACCCAGTACTTC. Its translation: CSATPGRAETQYF.

This sequence joins TRBV12-3 or TRBV12-4 and TRBJ2-5; D not resolved. CDR3 length: 14 amino acids. Trimming pared 2 bases from V and 2 bases from J, leaving 9 bases between. The CDR3 DNA is TGTGCCAGCAGTTTAACCGTCACACAAGAGACCCAGTACTTC. Translating it yields CASSLTVTQETQYF.

This clonotype was recorded at least ten times. The genes are TRBV2 and TRBJ1-5; D is uncertain. Germline-derived CDR1 and CDR2 are SNHLY and FYNNEI. Trimming cost V 8 bases and J 3 bases, with 11 bases left between them. The CDR3 totals 13 residues. The CDR3 loop reads CASSLAVNQPQHF. The CDR3, as DNA: TGTGCCAGCTCCCTGGCAGTCAATCAGCCCCAGCATTTT.

This clonotype came up many times. The chain uses TRBV6-5 and TRBJ2-7; possibly TRBD2 for D (6 bases). Trimming took 6 bases from V and 5 from J, leaving 17 bases between them. Germline V gene sequence: CDR1 MNHEY, CDR2 SVGAGI. CDR3 size: 14 residues. The chain's CDR3 is CASSPVVAGHEQYF. The CDR3 DNA reads TGTGCCAGCAGCCCGGTTGTTGCGGGGCACGAGCAGTACTTC.

This clonotype was seen repeatedly, ten times or more. This chain links TRBV29-1 with TRBJ2-4; D assignment may be TRBD1 or TRBD2 (5 bases each). V dropped 8 bases and J dropped 0 bases, with 11 bases sitting between them. CDR1 SQVTM and CDR2 ANQGSEA come from the germline V gene. CDR3 length equals 13 residues. DNA for the CDR3: TGCAGCATCTGGGACCGAGCCAAAAACATTCAGTACTTC. Amino acid sequence: CSIWDRAKNIQYF.

This clonotype was recorded at least ten times. This chain joins TRBV11-2 and TRBJ2-4, with D perhaps TRBD2 (5 bases). Germline CDR1 SGHAT, CDR2 FQNNGV. Trimming stripped 5 bases from V and 6 bases from J, with 17 bases between. This CDR3 is built from 15 residues. For the CDR3, the DNA is TGTGCCAGCAGCGTGGGATGGGGAGAGAGAAACATTCAGTACTTC. Translating gives CASSVGWGERNIQYF.

This clonotype appeared many times. The gene calls are TRBV29-1 and TRBJ2-4; maybe TRBD1 (5 bases). V shed 4 bases and J shed 10 bases, with 11 bases lying between them. CDR1 is SQVTM, CDR2 ANQGSEA, per germline. The CDR3 has 11 amino acids. The CDR3: CSVVSSGIQYF. The CDR3 DNA is TGCAGCGTTGTCTCATCAGGGATTCAGTACTTC. The full variable domain, with the rest looked up from reference TRBV29-1 and TRBJ2-4, is SAVISQKPSRDICQRGTSLTIQCQVDSQVTMMFWYRQQPGQSLTLIATANQGSEATYESGFVIDKFPISRPNLTFSTLTVSNMSPEDSSIYLCSVVSSGIQYFGAGTRLSVL.

This clonotype was observed many times. This sequence joins TRBV15 and TRBJ2-7; D gene unclear. Per the germline V gene, CDR1 is LNHNV and CDR2 is YYDKDF (reference sequence). Trimming shortened V by 3 bases and J by 0 bases, and 12 bases separated the two germline ends. The CDR3 has 15 amino acids. CDR3 sequence reads: CATSSRRTSSYEQYF. CDR3 nucleotide sequence: TGTGCCACCAGCAGTAGGCGTACGAGCTCCTACGAGCAGTACTTC.

Ten or more counts support this clonotype. The chain combines TRBV29-1 with TRBJ2-2; D is possibly TRBD2 (6 bases). CDR1 and CDR2 from the germline V gene are SQVTM and ANQGSEA. This CDR3 region has 16 residues. Trimming removed 3 bases at V and 4 bases at J, with 18 bases between. The chain's CDR3 is CSVDEASATLTGELFF. The CDR3 DNA reads TGCAGCGTTGACGAGGCTAGCGCGACTCTCACCGGGGAGCTGTTTTTT.

The genes are TRBV29-1 and TRBJ1-1; D perhaps matches TRBD1 (5 bases). The CDR3 covers 14 residues. V dropped 4 bases and J dropped 3 bases, with 15 bases sitting between them. Germline V gene data show CDR1 as SQVTM and CDR2 as ANQGSEA. In nucleotides, the CDR3 is TGCAGCGTTGTGGGGAGGGGCCGATACACTGAAGCTTTCTTT. This translates into CSVVGRGRYTEAFF.

In its sample, this clonotype was seen a few times. This chain connects TRBV12-3 or TRBV12-4 to TRBJ2-7; 9 nucleotides line up with TRBD2. The trim removed 6 bases at V and 5 bases at J, leaving 5 bases unmatched. The length of the CDR3 is 13 residues. CDR3 bases: TGTGCCAGCAGAAGCGGGAGGAAGAACGAGCAGTACTTC. Its protein product is CASRSGRKNEQYF.